The 32 T cell receptor beta chains given below trace back to one sample, sequenced in a study of glioma-infiltrating T cells (dated by TCRdb to the mid-2010s). Sequenced on an Illumina MiSeq. The iRepertoire nested amplicon-rescue multiplex PCR (arm-PCR) platform was used to amplify TCR alpha and beta CDR3 regions from RNA. TCRdb trimmed public reads at Q25 via fastp, called clones via MiXCR and kept in-frame beta chains. Identical CDR3 protein sequences are pooled into one entry, listed with their most common genes and DNA. This sample is represented by over 140,000 distinct CDR3 sequences; roughly two fifths of them were singletons. Over 15% of the sample belongs to the ten largest clones. Material for sequencing was glioma tissue, nonneoplastic brain tissue, or PBMCs (not recorded which). The source is a human donor with low-grade glioma or glioblastoma, undergoing nonglioma brain surgery, or in good health (not recorded which).

The V call is TRBV4-1, the J call TRBJ1-1; perhaps TRBD1 as D (6 bases). The V and J ends lost 2 bases and 4 bases respectively, with 17 bases between them. The length of the CDR3 is 16 residues. Germline V gene data show CDR1 as MGHRA and CDR2 as YSYEKL. The CDR3 region has the DNA TGCGCCAGCAGCCAAATGGCAGGGGCGCGGGGCACTGAAGCTTTCTTT. It codes for CASSQMAGARGTEAFF.

The chain links TRBV7-2 to TRBJ2-1, with D possibly matching TRBD1 (5 bases). V was shortened by 3 bases and J by 9 bases, with 12 bases between the two germline ends. The CDR3 spans 13 residues. CDR1 is SGHTA, CDR2 FQGNSA, per germline. The CDR3 DNA sequence: TGTGCCAGCAGCTTTGGGGCTACGGTTGAGCAGTTCTTC. Amino acid sequence: CASSFGATVEQFF. Combining the CDR3 with reference TRBV7-2 and TRBJ2-1 gives the whole variable domain GAGVSQSPSNKVTEKGKDVELRCDPISGHTALYWYRQSLGQGLEFLIYFQGNSAPDKSGLPSDRFSAERTGGSVSTLTIQRTQQEDSAVYLCASSFGATVEQFFGPGTRLTVL.

This clonotype was seen only a few times. The chain joins TRBV29-1 to TRBJ2-1; D unresolved. V lost 5 bases to trimming and J lost 2 bases, with 13 bases between them. CDR1 is SQVTM and CDR2 is ANQGSEA in the germline V gene. This CDR3 spans 14 amino acids. The CDR3, as DNA: TGCAGCGTTTACGTGCCCAGCCCCTACAATGAGCAGTTCTTC. Encoded protein: CSVYVPSPYNEQFF.

This clonotype has just a few counts. The CDR3 here is CASSAFAGVQDTQYF. The CDR3 region has the DNA TGTGCCAGCAGTGCTTTTGCGGGAGTGCAAGATACGCAGTATTTT. This rearrangement joins TRBV6-1 to TRBJ2-3, with 7 bases that match TRBD2. Germline V gene sequence: CDR1 MNHNS, CDR2 SASEGT. This CDR3 spans 15 amino acids. With V trimmed by 4 bases and J by 5 bases, 9 bases remained unmatched.

This sequence joins TRBV12-3 or TRBV12-4 and TRBJ1-2; D remains unclear. The CDR3 covers 12 residues. Trimming removed 6 bases from V and 2 bases from J, with 7 bases in between. The CDR3 coding sequence is TGTGCCAGCAGCAGGCTCAACTATGGCTACACCTTC. Its protein product is CASSRLNYGYTF.

This clonotype has a handful of counts. The chain's CDR3 is CASSQRDISDTQYF. CDR3 coding DNA: TGTGCCAGTAGTCAGCGGGATATCTCAGATACGCAGTATTTT. The gene calls are TRBV19 and TRBJ2-3, with 7 bases fitting TRBD2. V was clipped by 5 bases and J by 4 bases; unmatched bases: 6. Germline-derived CDR1 and CDR2 are LNHDA and SQIVND (reference sequence). The CDR3 totals 14 residues.

This clonotype was observed a handful of times. The chain recombines TRBV27 with TRBJ2-3; TRBD2 agrees at 7 bases. The CDR3 covers 18 residues. Germline V gives CDR1 MNHEY, CDR2 SMNVEV (reference sequence). V was pared by 6 bases and J by 0 bases, with 15 bases of the junction left unmatched. CDR3: CASRLTPRFSGSTDTQYF. CDR3 nucleotide sequence: TGTGCCAGCAGACTTACGCCCCGTTTTAGCGGGAGCACAGATACGCAGTATTTT.

This clonotype has ten or more counts. CDR3 sequence reads: CATRMSGNTDTQYF. CDR3 in DNA: TGTGCCACCCGAATGAGCGGTAACACAGATACGCAGTATTTT. The chain couples TRBV10-3 to TRBJ2-3; a possible D gene is TRBD2 (5 bases). The CDR3 sequence is 14 residues long. Trimming removed 10 bases from V and 2 bases from J, with 16 bases in between. CDR1 is ENHRY, CDR2 SYGVKD, per germline.

With regard to this clonotype: One base away lies a much larger clone, so this may be a sequencing read error. It is likely a read error, because the conserved phenylalanine at the end of the CDR3 is missing. The rearrangement joins TRBV4-2 to TRBJ1-1; TRBD1 aligns across 9 bases. J was trimmed by 5 bases and V by 2 bases; bases with no gene match: 9. Per germline, CDR1 LGHNA and CDR2 YNFKEQ. This CDR3 comprises 16 residues. CDR3 protein: CASSQKWGQGDTEAFL. CDR3 sequence (DNA): TGTGCCAGCAGCCAAAAATGGGGACAGGGTGATACTGAAGCTTTCCTT.

V gene TRBV27 combines with J gene TRBJ1-5; 7 bases are a match to TRBD1. The CDR3 covers 16 residues. CDR1 is MNHEY, CDR2 SMNVEV, per germline (reference sequence). V trimming: 5 bases; J trimming: 1 base; junction bases outside the gene matches: 8. The CDR3 nucleotides are TGTGCCAGCAGTCCCCTTTACAGGGGAAGCAATCAGCCCCAGCATTTT. Protein product: CASSPLYRGSNQPQHF.

The chain employs TRBV6-1 and TRBJ2-7; D unresolved. CDR1 is MNHNS, CDR2 SASEGT, per germline. This CDR3 contains 12 residues. V lost 5 bases and J 7 bases, leaving 12 bases between the germline ends. CDR3 sequence (DNA): TGTGCCAGCAGTACCTCATTAGGGGAGCAGTACTTC. Its protein product is CASSTSLGEQYF.

This clonotype was observed a few times. J is TRBJ1-1 and V is TRBV6-2 or TRBV6-3, with TRBD1 as a possible D gene (6 bases). The germline V and J ends were trimmed by 5 bases and 3 bases, with 19 bases remaining between them. The germline V gene has CDR1 MNHEY and CDR2 SVGEGT. There are 16 residues in the CDR3. In nucleotides, the CDR3 is TGTGCCAGCAGTCTGATGTGGAGGGGGAAATACACTGAAGCTTTCTTT. It codes for CASSLMWRGKYTEAFF.

This clonotype was counted a few times. V gene TRBV20-1 combines with J gene TRBJ1-1; D uncertain. The CDR3 extends over 11 amino acids. The germline V gene has CDR1 DFQATT and CDR2 SNEGSKA (reference sequence). The CDR3: CMPVEATEAFF. CDR3 coding DNA: TGCATGCCCGTGGAAGCGACTGAAGCTTTCTTT.

The chain has TRBV4-3 and TRBJ2-1, with 10 bases matching TRBD2. The trim removed 5 bases at V and 8 bases at J, leaving 3 bases unmatched. Germline values: CDR1 LGHNA, CDR2 YSLEER. This CDR3 has 13 amino acids. The CDR3: CASSKAGGYEQFF. CDR3 bases: TGCGCCAGCAGCAAAGCGGGGGGGTATGAGCAGTTCTTC.

The chain is built from TRBV7-9 and TRBJ2-7; D gene unclear. Per the germline V gene, CDR1 is SEHNR and CDR2 is FQNEAQ (reference sequence). Trimming left V 2 bases short and J 7 bases short, with 9 bases between. CDR3 length: 12 residues. The CDR3 DNA sequence: TGTGCCAGCAGCTTACCGGGTTTGGAGCAGTACTTC. Translated: CASSLPGLEQYF.

This clonotype was seen more than once but under ten times. The chain joins TRBV20-1 to TRBJ2-5; tentatively, D is TRBD2 (6 bases). The CDR3 is made up of 13 amino acids. CDR1 is DFQATT, CDR2 SNEGSKA, per germline (reference sequence). Between the trimmed V and J ends, which lost 6 bases and 1 base, there was a span of 12 bases. The CDR3 protein is CSAEGTLQETQYF. The DNA of the CDR3 is TGCAGTGCGGAAGGGACTCTCCAAGAGACCCAGTACTTC.

The V and J genes are TRBV2 and TRBJ2-7; D gene uncertain. The V end lost 4 bases, the J end lost 3 bases, and 7 bases lay between the germline ends. The CDR3 extends over 12 amino acids. In germline, CDR1 is SNHLY, CDR2 FYNNEI. This chain's CDR3 is CASSANYYEQYF. The CDR3 DNA reads as TGTGCCAGCAGTGCAAATTACTACGAGCAGTACTTC.

This chain uses TRBV27 with TRBJ2-2; D is tentatively TRBD1 or TRBD2 (6 bases each). V lost 2 bases and J lost 5, with 12 bases in between. Germline values: CDR1 MNHEY, CDR2 SMNVEV (reference sequence). The CDR3 totals 15 residues. This CDR3 reads CASSLGGQVTGELFF. CDR3 nucleotides: TGTGCCAGCAGTTTAGGGGGGCAAGTGACCGGGGAGCTGTTTTTT.

This chain links TRBV7-2 with TRBJ1-5, with 9 bases aligning to TRBD1. V shed 5 bases, J shed 5 bases, and the junction held 7 bases outside the gene matches. The CDR3 has 15 amino acids. Germline V gives CDR1 SGHTA, CDR2 FQGNSA. DNA of the CDR3: TGTGCCAGCAGCCGCGAGGGACAGGGAGATCAGCCCCAGCATTTT. It codes for CASSREGQGDQPQHF.

The table lists this clonotype with a few counts. The chain combines TRBV3-1 with TRBJ1-6, with TRBD1 matching 8 bases. Germline CDR1 and CDR2: LGHDT and YNNKEL (reference sequence). Unmatched junction bases numbered 11, after V lost 7 bases and J lost 6 bases. The CDR3 has 16 residues. CDR3 region: CASTSTQGAGNSPLHF. The CDR3, as DNA: TGTGCCAGCACCTCAACTCAGGGGGCGGGTAATTCACCCCTCCACTTT.

The chain employs TRBV27 and TRBJ2-1; the D gene is possibly TRBD2 (6 bases). The length of the CDR3 is 16 residues. Germline CDR1 MNHEY, CDR2 SMNVEV (reference sequence). V lost 5 bases and J lost 2, with 16 bases in between. The CDR3 region is CASSRNRETTYNEQFF. DNA for the CDR3: TGTGCCAGCAGTCGCAACCGGGAGACGACCTACAATGAGCAGTTCTTC.

The V call is TRBV6-2 or TRBV6-3, the J call TRBJ2-2, with D uncertain. The V gene lost 7 bases and the J gene lost 2 bases, with 14 bases spanning the gap. Germline CDR1 MNHEY, CDR2 SVGEGT. This CDR3 has 15 residues. DNA for the CDR3: TGTGCCAGCACCCTAACGAGGACCAACACCGGGGAGCTGTTTTTT. Its translation: CASTLTRTNTGELFF.

This clonotype came up a few times. This chain uses TRBV11-2 with TRBJ1-3; D not resolved. From germline, CDR1 is SGHAT and CDR2 FQNNGV. The CDR3 length is 13 residues. Deletions cut 3 bases from V and 1 base from J, with 4 bases between. The DNA of the CDR3 is TGTGCCAGCAGCTTGAGTTCTGGAAACACCATATATTTT. It translates to CASSLSSGNTIYF.

About this clonotype itself: This may stem from a read error, because a much larger clone lies one nucleotide away. The chain carries TRBV6-6 and TRBJ2-7; the D is unclear. The germline V and J ends were trimmed by 7 bases and 3 bases, with 10 bases remaining between them. Germline CDR1 MNHNY, CDR2 SVGAGI (reference sequence). This CDR3 comprises 12 residues. The DNA of the CDR3 is TGTGCCAGCATGTCAAATTACTACGAGCAGTACTTC. Amino acid sequence: CASMSNYYEQYF.

As for this clonotype: In this CDR3 the conserved last residue, phenylalanine or tryptophan, is missing, so a read error is likely. The chain combines TRBV29-1 with TRBJ1-1; D remains unclear. This CDR3 contains 13 residues. The V and J ends lost 7 bases and 7 bases respectively, with 19 bases between them. Germline CDR1 SQVTM, CDR2 ANQGSEA. CDR3 nucleotides: TGCAGCGGAGAAGGTAGGGCGATCGGTGAAGCTTTCCTT. It is translated as CSGEGRAIGEAFL.

The genes are TRBV7-8 and TRBJ2-3; perhaps TRBD1 as D (5 bases). Germline V lookup: CDR1 SGHVS, CDR2 FQNEAQ. The CDR3 totals 14 residues. Trimming took 1 base from V and 4 from J, leaving 9 bases between them. The DNA for the CDR3 is TGTGCCAGCAGCTTAGAGGGGCCTCCAGATACGCAGTATTTT. This codes for CASSLEGPPDTQYF.

The genes are TRBV12-3 or TRBV12-4 and TRBJ2-1; 7 bases match TRBD2. This CDR3 comprises 15 residues. Germline trimming cut 1 base from V and 8 bases from J; bases unmatched to any gene: 8. The CDR3 here is CASSLGSSGYDEQFF. Written as DNA, the CDR3 is TGTGCCAGCAGTTTAGGTTCTAGCGGTTACGATGAGCAGTTCTTC.

This chain uses TRBV4-3 with TRBJ1-2, with D uncertain. Germline loops: CDR1 LGHNA, CDR2 YSLEER. V dropped 0 bases and J dropped 2 bases, with 10 bases sitting between them. This CDR3 comprises 15 residues. The CDR3 spells CASSQDRQTNYGYTF. The CDR3 bases are TGCGCCAGCAGCCAAGATAGGCAGACCAACTATGGCTACACCTTC.

Details on this clonotype: The germline gene is not matched at one end of the junction; a read error may be the cause. The rearrangement uses TRBV6-6 and TRBJ1-3; 9 bases are a match to TRBD1. There are 15 residues in the CDR3. CDR1 and CDR2 from the germline V gene are MNHNY and SVGAGI (reference sequence). CDR3 nucleotide sequence: TGTGCCAGCAGGGACAGGGGAGTGACGGGAAACACAATATATTTT. Translated: CASRDRGVTGNTIYF.

The sample holds a few counts of this clonotype. This chain uses TRBV7-9 with TRBJ1-1; TRBD1 matches at 11 bases. The CDR3 is 14 amino acids. CDR1 SEHNR and CDR2 FQNEAQ come from the germline V gene (reference sequence). V lost 5 bases and J lost 6; bases outside the gene matches: 5. The CDR3 loop is CASSTGTGGAEAFF. The CDR3 DNA reads TGTGCCAGCAGCACCGGGACAGGGGGGGCTGAAGCTTTCTTT.

The chain uses TRBV29-1 and TRBJ1-1; the D gene is possibly TRBD1 (5 bases). Trimming took 4 bases from V and 0 from J, leaving 9 bases between them. The germline V gene has CDR1 SQVTM and CDR2 ANQGSEA. This CDR3 region has 13 residues. The CDR3 DNA reads as TGCAGCGTTGGGGGCCAGATGAACACTGAAGCTTTCTTT. Its protein product is CSVGGQMNTEAFF.

This clonotype was seen only once. A read error may produce the germline difference seen at one junction end. The chain is built from TRBV6-1 and TRBJ1-5; D gene unclear. The CDR3 consists of 13 residues. The germline V gene has CDR1 MNHNS and CDR2 SASEGT. The CDR3 DNA reads TGTGCCAGCAGACCCGGGAGGTATCAGACCCAGCATTTT. Protein: CASRPGRYQTQHF.